The subject of this entry is one T cell receptor beta chain. The target antigen is unknown. A J-beta primer mix and a sample-barcoded 5' primer were used in a second PCR of about 6 to 12 cycles. MiXCR, run by TCRdb on the 5' RACE reads, gives a single entry per CDR3 protein. The table lists about 730,000 distinct CDR3 sequences, around 46% of them singletons, with 20% to 25% in the top ten. Per sample, a minimum of 6 million PBMCs were isolated. This record belongs to a study of blood T cells in healthy people across ages. Study outcomes and limitations: Comparison with aged donors showed that long-lived donors had more naive CD4+ cells and higher diversity.

V lost 8 bases and J 5 bases, leaving 15 bases between the germline ends. Per the germline V gene, CDR1 is DFQATT and CDR2 is SNEGSKA (reference sequence). The CDR3 length is 12 residues. The rearrangement joins TRBV20-1 to TRBJ1-2, with D tentatively TRBD1 (6 bases). The sample was blood. This TCR derives from a woman aged 55-69 years in good health. The CDR3 nucleotides are TGCAGTTGCGGGCGGCAGGGGTATGGCTACACCTTC. It specifies CSCGRQGYGYTF.